This TCR beta chain was obtained from a study of early T cells in non-severe SARS-CoV-2 infection. MiXCR, run by TCRdb on the 5' RACE reads, gives a single entry per CDR3 protein. The sample gives roughly 50,000 distinct CDR3 sequences, around 7.7% of which show up once; roughly 5% is in the top ten. This clonotype has at least ten counts. This CDR3 contains 15 residues. Germline V gives CDR1 SGHRS, CDR2 YFSETQ. V shed 4 bases, J shed 3 bases, and the junction held 4 bases outside the gene matches. This sequence originates from an adult who was a healthcare worker with PCR-confirmed SARS-CoV-2 infection or an uninfected control (not recorded which). Sequenced sample: whole blood. The chain recombines TRBV5-1 with TRBJ1-5, with 10 bases fitting TRBD1. The CDR3 protein is CASSPDRGDNQPQHF. The CDR3 nucleotides are TGCGCCAGCAGCCCGGACAGGGGGGACAATCAGCCCCAGCATTTT.